The 28 T cell receptor beta chains below all came from one sample that was sequenced in a study of early stage breast cancer tumors. Sequenced by immunoSEQ multiplex PCR; TCRdb stores in-frame clones only, minus some. The data contain 13,000 to 15,000 clones, 65% to 85% of them seen just once; the ten biggest clones take up less than 5.5%. The specimen was normal breast tissue next to the tumor. Receptor source: a person in their twenties or thirties with breast cancer.

The rearrangement links TRBV6-5 to TRBJ2-7; tentative D call: TRBD1 (5 bases). V was shortened by 7 bases and J by 1 base, with 17 bases between the two germline ends. Looked up from germline, CDR1 is MNHEY and CDR2 is SVGAGI. The CDR3 extends over 15 amino acids. The CDR3 here is CASTRATGSSYEQYF. The CDR3 coding sequence is TGTGCCAGCACCCGCGCCACAGGTTCATCCTACGAGCAGTACTTC.

This chain links TRBV4-2 with TRBJ2-5; D perhaps matches TRBD1 (5 bases). V lost 0 bases and J 2 bases, leaving 13 bases between the germline ends. This CDR3 is built from 16 residues. Germline CDR1 and CDR2: LGHNA and YNFKEQ. The CDR3 is CASSQEVHRSQETQYF. CDR3 in DNA: TGTGCCAGCAGCCAAGAAGTGCACAGGTCGCAAGAGACCCAGTACTTC.

V and J are TRBV29-1 and TRBJ1-3; TRBD1 aligns across 7 bases. V dropped 1 base and J dropped 4; count of bases not matched to a gene: 10. The germline V gene has CDR1 SQVTM and CDR2 ANQGSEA. The CDR3 covers 16 residues. In DNA form, the CDR3 reads TGCAGCGTTGAAGGGGGCTCAGGGGGTGGAGGAAACACCATATATTTT. It codes for CSVEGGSGGGGNTIYF.

The chain links TRBV6-1 to TRBJ2-1; D not resolved. V lost 1 base, J lost 4 bases, and 5 bases lay in between. The germline V gene has CDR1 MNHNS and CDR2 SASEGT. The CDR3 has 13 amino acids. The CDR3 here is CASSEGRYNEQFF. CDR3 sequence (DNA): TGTGCCAGCAGTGAAGGGAGATACAATGAGCAGTTCTTC.

The chain combines TRBV6-1 with TRBJ1-1; possibly TRBD1 for D (5 bases). The CDR3 spans 13 residues. Trimming cost V 7 bases and J 0 bases, with 9 bases left between them. In germline, CDR1 is MNHNS, CDR2 SASEGT. In nucleotides, the CDR3 is TGTGCCAGCATCCTACAGGTGAACACTGAAGCTTTCTTT. This encodes CASILQVNTEAFF.

The chain joins TRBV16 to TRBJ2-7; a possible D gene is TRBD2 (5 bases). CDR1 is KGHSY, CDR2 FQNENV, per germline. Trimming took off 2 bases at V and 0 bases at J, with 11 bases between the two ends. This CDR3 has 15 residues. Written as DNA, the CDR3 is TGTGCCAGCAGCCAAGGTCTGGGAGTCTCCTACGAGCAGTACTTC. Translation: CASSQGLGVSYEQYF.

The J gene is TRBJ1-1, the V gene TRBV19; no clear D gene. V lost 6 bases to trimming and J lost 4 bases, with 15 bases between them. Germline CDR1 reads LNHDA; CDR2 reads SQIVND (reference sequence). This CDR3 has 14 amino acids. CDR3 in DNA: TGTGCCAGTAGGAGGTTAACCCTGGGCACTGAAGCTTTCTTT. This codes for CASRRLTLGTEAFF.

This chain connects TRBV30 to TRBJ2-1, with TRBD1 as a possible D gene (6 bases). Germline CDR1 is GTSNPN and CDR2 is SVGIG (reference sequence). V lost 5 bases to trimming and J lost 5 bases, with 19 bases between them. The CDR3 covers 15 residues. As DNA, the CDR3 is TGTGCCTGGGGGACGGTGGGACACTTTAACAATGAGCAGTTCTTC. Protein product: CAWGTVGHFNNEQFF.

The rearrangement links TRBV25-1 to TRBJ2-1, with 7 bases that match TRBD2. This CDR3 comprises 16 residues. From germline, CDR1 is MGHDK and CDR2 SYGVNS. Unmatched junction bases numbered 6, after V lost 0 bases and J lost 4 bases. The CDR3 coding sequence is TGTGCCAGCAGTGAATATGGACTAGGGGAATACAATGAGCAGTTCTTC. This encodes CASSEYGLGEYNEQFF.

The CDR3 loop is CASSLGTSDVRQNIQYF. In nucleotides, the CDR3 is TGTGCCAGCAGCTTGGGAACGTCGGACGTTAGACAAAACATTCAGTACTTC. J is TRBJ2-4 and V is TRBV5-4, with unresolved D. Trimming cost V 0 bases and J 5 bases, with 18 bases left between them. Germline CDR1 SGHNT, CDR2 YYREEE (reference sequence). The CDR3 is made up of 17 amino acids.

The gene calls are TRBV30 and TRBJ2-3; the D is unclear. CDR1 and CDR2 from the germline V gene are GTSNPN and SVGIG (reference sequence). This CDR3 comprises 17 residues. V lost 1 base and J 2 bases, leaving 19 bases between the germline ends. As DNA, the CDR3 is TGTGCCTGGAGTGCCGTTAGATACGGGCTCCACACAGATACGCAGTATTTT. This translates into CAWSAVRYGLHTDTQYF.

This chain joins TRBV7-9 and TRBJ1-3, with unresolved D. Germline V gene data show CDR1 as SEHNR and CDR2 as FQNEAQ (reference sequence). This CDR3 has 14 residues. V was trimmed by 5 bases and J by 2 bases, leaving 10 bases between them. CDR3 bases: TGTGCCAGCAGCCGAAGCGGCACTGGAAACACCATATATTTT. Translation: CASSRSGTGNTIYF.

This rearrangement joins TRBV19 to TRBJ1-1, with D hard to call. The V end lost 1 base, the J end lost 3 bases, and 18 bases lay between the germline ends. Germline lookup yields CDR1 LNHDA and CDR2 SQIVND (reference sequence). The CDR3 runs 17 residues. CDR3: CASSIAGSQERDTEAFF. In DNA, the CDR3 is TGTGCCAGTAGTATAGCCGGGTCCCAAGAGAGGGACACTGAAGCTTTCTTT. The complete variable domain, with remaining parts taken from reference TRBV19 and TRBJ1-1, reads DGGITQSPKYLFRKEGQNVTLSCEQNLNHDAMYWYRQDPGQGLRLIYYSQIVNDFQKGDIAEGYSVSREKKESFPLTVTSAQKNPTAFYLCASSIAGSQERDTEAFFGQGTRLTVV.

This chain links TRBV7-3 with TRBJ2-3; 11 bases agree with TRBD2. The trim removed 5 bases at V and 3 bases at J, leaving 7 bases unmatched. Germline CDR1 reads SGHTA; CDR2 reads FQGTGA. The CDR3 covers 16 residues. This CDR3 is CASSQNLAGGTDTQYF. CDR3 nucleotides: TGTGCCAGCAGCCAAAACCTAGCGGGAGGAACAGATACGCAGTATTTT.

The chain has TRBV10-3 and TRBJ1-2; 12 bases map to TRBD1. V lost 3 bases and J lost 5; bases outside the gene matches: 10. This CDR3 comprises 17 residues. The germline V gene encodes CDR1 ENHRY and CDR2 SYGVKD. The CDR3 loop is CAISDHGTGGSRYGYTF. For the CDR3, the DNA is TGTGCCATCAGTGACCACGGGACAGGGGGCTCAAGATATGGCTACACCTTC.

V usage is TRBV6-4 and J usage is TRBJ2-7; 8 bases line up with TRBD2. Trimming at V came to 0 bases and at J to 6 bases, leaving 13 bases not matched to a gene. CDR3 size: 17 residues. CDR1 is MRHNA and CDR2 is SNTAGT in the germline V gene. CDR3 region: CASSDSREGGEGLEQYF. In DNA, the CDR3 is TGTGCCAGCAGTGACTCCCGGGAGGGGGGGGAGGGGCTCGAGCAGTACTTC.

The chain is built from TRBV7-9 and TRBJ2-2; D unresolved. The germline V and J ends were trimmed by 3 bases and 6 bases, with 11 bases remaining between them. Germline V gene lookup returns CDR1 SEHNR and CDR2 FQNEAQ (reference sequence). This CDR3 is built from 14 residues. The CDR3 loop is CASSLFSGSGELFF. The CDR3 nucleotides read TGTGCCAGCAGCTTGTTTTCTGGGTCCGGGGAGCTGTTTTTT.

V usage is TRBV4-1 and J usage is TRBJ2-1; 10 nucleotides match TRBD1. With V trimmed by 5 bases and J by 3 bases, 10 bases remained unmatched. The CDR3 extends over 17 amino acids. Germline lookup yields CDR1 MGHRA and CDR2 YSYEKL. CDR3 DNA sequence: TGCGCCAGCAGCACAGACTTCGGGACAGGGGTCTACAATGAGCAGTTCTTC. Translated: CASSTDFGTGVYNEQFF.

The chain uses TRBV10-1 and TRBJ2-1; TRBD1 matches 9 bases. Losses at the gene ends were 7 bases for V and 4 bases for J; bases not matched to a gene: 8. The CDR3 spans 15 residues. Germline CDR1 reads WNHNN; CDR2 reads SYGVQD (reference sequence). The CDR3 bases are TGCGCCAGCACGGCGGGGACAGGGCCATACAATGAGCAGTTCTTC. Translating gives CASTAGTGPYNEQFF.

The chain joins TRBV5-1 to TRBJ2-7; 9 bases agree with TRBD1. J gave up 1 base and V 2 bases, and 1 base lay outside the gene matches. Germline V gene sequence: CDR1 SGHRS, CDR2 YFSETQ. The CDR3 has 14 amino acids. CDR3 in amino acids: CASSLGQGSYEQYF. The CDR3 DNA sequence: TGCGCCAGCAGCTTAGGACAGGGGTCCTACGAGCAGTACTTC. The full variable domain, with the rest looked up from reference TRBV5-1 and TRBJ2-7, is KAGVTQTPRYLIKTRGQQVTLSCSPISGHRSVSWYQQTPGQGLQFLFEYFSETQRNKGNFPGRFSGRQFSNSRSEMNVSTLELGDSALYLCASSLGQGSYEQYFGPGTRLTVT.

In its sample, this clone was seen once. The chain is built from TRBV4-2 and TRBJ2-3; the D gene is possibly TRBD1 (6 bases). V was clipped by 6 bases and J by 2 bases, with 18 bases between them. CDR1 and CDR2 from the germline V gene are LGHNA and YNFKEQ. The CDR3 runs 16 residues. The CDR3 nucleotides are TGTGCCAGCAGTCAAAACAGGGAGTTACCCACAGATACGCAGTATTTT. Its protein is CASSQNRELPTDTQYF.

The genes are TRBV6-5 and TRBJ1-2; D is unresolved. Trimming cost V 4 bases and J 3 bases, with 9 bases left between them. The CDR3 contains 13 residues. Per germline, CDR1 MNHEY and CDR2 SVGAGI. CDR3 sequence reads: CASSFLKDYGYTF. The CDR3 DNA reads TGTGCCAGCAGTTTCCTAAAGGACTATGGCTACACCTTC.

The chain links TRBV30 to TRBJ2-1; D might be TRBD2 (6 bases). The CDR3 has 14 amino acids. Deletions cut 3 bases from V and 0 bases from J, with 9 bases between. CDR1 and CDR2 (germline): GTSNPN, SVGIG (reference sequence). The CDR3 DNA reads as TGTGCCTGGAGAGGTAGCGGCTCCTACAATGAGCAGTTCTTC. Translation gives CAWRGSGSYNEQFF.

The chain uses TRBV9 and TRBJ1-2; 7 positions match TRBD1. The V gene's germline CDR1 is SGDLS and CDR2 YYNGEE. V was clipped by 0 bases and J by 4 bases; unmatched bases: 9. The CDR3 loop spans 16 amino acids. The CDR3 sequence is CASSVGQGERLYGYTF. Written as DNA, the CDR3 is TGTGCCAGCAGCGTAGGACAGGGTGAAAGGCTCTATGGCTACACCTTC.

This sequence joins TRBV19 and TRBJ1-3; no reliable D call. The CDR3 contains 12 residues. Germline loops: CDR1 LNHDA, CDR2 SQIVND (reference sequence). Trimming left V 4 bases short and J 9 bases short, with 10 bases between. CDR3 sequence: CASSSTRGTIYF. Here the CDR3 DNA reads TGTGCCAGTAGTAGCACACGTGGCACCATATATTTT.

This clone was observed a few times. V and J are TRBV27 and TRBJ1-6; a weak D match, TRBD1 (5 bases). CDR3 length: 13 residues. V lost 3 bases to trimming and J lost 14 bases, with 14 bases between them. The germline V gene encodes CDR1 MNHEY and CDR2 SMNVEV (reference sequence). CDR3: CASSFRDLGTLHF. The CDR3 DNA follows: TGTGCCAGCAGTTTCAGGGACCTGGGGACCCTCCACTTT.

The V and J genes are TRBV4-3 and TRBJ2-3; the match to TRBD2 covers 12 bases. V gave up 0 bases and J gave up 12 bases; unmatched junction bases: 7. Per germline, CDR1 LGHNA and CDR2 YSLEER. CDR3 length: 15 amino acids. This chain's CDR3 is CASSQDPSTSGSQYF. CDR3 in DNA: TGCGCCAGCAGCCAAGACCCATCGACTAGCGGGAGCCAGTATTTT.

The table lists this clone with a few counts. The CDR3 loop is CASSSDGNTEAFF. CDR3 bases: TGTGCCAGCAGCTCCGACGGAAACACTGAAGCTTTCTTT. The rearrangement uses TRBV7-3 and TRBJ1-1; D gene unclear. The CDR3 consists of 13 residues. Deletions cut 4 bases from V and 2 bases from J, with 8 bases between. Germline CDR1 and CDR2: SGHTA and FQGTGA. Using reference TRBV7-3 and TRBJ1-1 for the parts outside the CDR3, the full variable domain is GAGVSQTPSNKVTEKGKYVELRCDPISGHTALYWYRQSLGQGPEFLIYFQGTGAADDSGLPNDRFFAVRPEGSVSTLKIQRTERGDSAVYLCASSSDGNTEAFFGQGTRLTVV.